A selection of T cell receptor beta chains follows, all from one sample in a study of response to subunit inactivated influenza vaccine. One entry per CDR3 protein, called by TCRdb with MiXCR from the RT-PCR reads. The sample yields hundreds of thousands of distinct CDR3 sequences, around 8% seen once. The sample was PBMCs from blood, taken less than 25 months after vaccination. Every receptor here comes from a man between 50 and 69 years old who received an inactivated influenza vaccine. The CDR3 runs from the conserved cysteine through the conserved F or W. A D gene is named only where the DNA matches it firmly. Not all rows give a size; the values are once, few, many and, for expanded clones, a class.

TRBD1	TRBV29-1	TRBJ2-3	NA	CSAAQGANTDTQYF	TGCAGCGCCGCCCAGGGGGCTAACACAGATACGCAGTATTTT
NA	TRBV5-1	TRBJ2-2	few	CASSLGGGHTGELFF	TGCGCCAGCAGCTTGGGCGGGGGCCACACCGGGGAGCTGTTTTTT
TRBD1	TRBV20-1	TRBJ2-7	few	CSVDRDLPYEQYF	TGCAGTGTGGACAGGGACCTCCCCTACGAGCAGTACTTC
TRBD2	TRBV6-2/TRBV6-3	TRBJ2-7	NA	CASLPVGGSSYEQYF	TGTGCCAGTCTTCCCGTCGGCGGGAGCTCCTACGAGCAGTACTTC
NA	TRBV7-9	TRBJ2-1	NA	CASSPPSSEQFF	TGTGCCAGCAGCCCCCCGTCGAGTGAGCAGTTCTTC
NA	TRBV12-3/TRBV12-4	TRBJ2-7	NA	CASSLGQATYEQYF	TGTGCCAGCAGTTTAGGACAGGCCACCTACGAGCAGTACTTC
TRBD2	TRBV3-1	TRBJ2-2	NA	CASSPFSGGAGELFF	TGTGCCAGCAGCCCCTTTTCGGGGGGGGCCGGGGAGCTGTTTTTT
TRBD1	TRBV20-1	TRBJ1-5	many	CSAPTAGGGNQPQHF	TGCAGTGCTCCTACCGCAGGGGGAGGCAATCAGCCCCAGCATTTT
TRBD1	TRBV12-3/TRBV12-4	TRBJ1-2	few	CASSWNRDRGHYTF	TGTGCCAGCAGTTGGAACCGGGACAGGGGTCACTACACCTTC
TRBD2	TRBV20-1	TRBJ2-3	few	CSAASPLAGRTDTQYF	TGCAGTGCTGCCTCTCCGCTAGCGGGGCGCACAGATACGCAGTATTTT
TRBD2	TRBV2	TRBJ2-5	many	CASSETSGGETQYF	TGTGCCAGCAGTGAAACTAGCGGGGGTGAGACCCAGTACTTC
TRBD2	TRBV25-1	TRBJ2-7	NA	CASSEYGLAGGTISYEQYF	TGTGCCAGCAGTGAATATGGGCTAGCGGGAGGGACGATCTCCTACGAGCAGTACTTC
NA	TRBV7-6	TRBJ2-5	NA	CASSLGSRSTSETQYF	TGTGCCAGCAGCTTAGGATCCCGGAGTACGTCTGAGACCCAGTACTTC
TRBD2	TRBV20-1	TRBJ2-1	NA	CSARVSSGTYNEQFF	TGCAGTGCTAGAGTGTCTAGCGGGACCTACAATGAGCAGTTCTTC
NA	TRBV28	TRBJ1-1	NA	CASSYPGIMNTEAFF	TGTGCCAGCAGTTACCCAGGGATCATGAACACTGAAGCTTTCTTT
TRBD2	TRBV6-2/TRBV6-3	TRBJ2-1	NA	CASSPGTSVLNEQFF	TGTGCCAGCAGCCCCGGGACTAGCGTTCTCAATGAGCAGTTCTTC
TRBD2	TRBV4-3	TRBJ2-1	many	CASSQDGTRDEQFF	TGCGCCAGCAGCCAAGATGGGACTAGGGACGAGCAGTTCTTC
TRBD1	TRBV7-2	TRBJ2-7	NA	CASSLDRDRVSYEQYF	TGTGCCAGCAGCTTAGACCGGGACAGGGTATCCTACGAGCAGTACTTC
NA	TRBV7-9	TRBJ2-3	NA	CASCFRFSGTDTQYF	TGTGCCAGCTGCTTCCGCTTTAGCGGCACAGATACGCAGTATTTT
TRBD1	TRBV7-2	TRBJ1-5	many	CASSLTGDSNQPQHF	TGTGCCAGCAGCTTAACAGGGGATAGCAATCAGCCCCAGCATTTT
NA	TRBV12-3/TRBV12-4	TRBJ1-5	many	CASSLSWPQHF	TGTGCCAGCAGTTTGTCTTGGCCCCAGCATTTT
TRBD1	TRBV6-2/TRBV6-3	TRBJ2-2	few	CASSYPDRSTGELFF	TGTGCCAGCAGTTACCCGGACAGGAGCACCGGGGAGCTGTTTTTT
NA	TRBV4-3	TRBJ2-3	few	CASTPRYIVTDTQYF	TGCGCCAGCACTCCAAGATATATAGTCACAGATACGCAGTATTTT
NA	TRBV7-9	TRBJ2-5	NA	CASRSAGTQTQYF	TGTGCCAGCAGATCTGCAGGGACTCAGACCCAGTACTTC
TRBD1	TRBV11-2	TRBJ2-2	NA	CASSLGTGITGELFF	TGTGCCAGCAGCTTAGGGACAGGGATTACCGGGGAGCTGTTTTTT
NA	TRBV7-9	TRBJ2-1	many	CASSWDGNEQFF	TGTGCCAGCAGCTGGGACGGGAATGAGCAGTTCTTC
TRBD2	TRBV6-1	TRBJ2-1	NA	CASGRLAGVDEQFF	TGTGCCAGTGGGAGACTAGCGGGGGTTGATGAGCAGTTCTTC
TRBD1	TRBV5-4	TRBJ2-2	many	CASSPWTGGTGELFF	TGTGCCAGCAGCCCCTGGACAGGGGGAACCGGGGAGCTGTTTTTT
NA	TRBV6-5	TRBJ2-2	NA	CASSLGVLNTGELFF	TGTGCCAGCAGTTTGGGGGTCTTAAACACCGGGGAGCTGTTTTTT
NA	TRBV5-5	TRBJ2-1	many	CASSLVYRGDEQFF	TGTGCCAGCAGCTTGGTGTATAGGGGAGATGAGCAGTTCTTC
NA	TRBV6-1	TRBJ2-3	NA	CASSEAPNWGLTDTQYF	TGTGCCAGCAGTGAAGCGCCGAATTGGGGACTCACAGATACGCAGTATTTT
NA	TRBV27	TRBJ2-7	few	CASSSFPTYEQYF	TGTGCCAGCAGTTCCTTCCCTACTTACGAGCAGTACTTC